Below are 22 T cell receptor beta chains sequenced from a single sample in a study of cytotoxic CD8 clonotypes in ibrutinib-treated CLL (dated by TCRdb to about 2021). The time point label, as the study defines it: about twelve months on ibrutinib. The method was the immunoSEQ multiplex PCR assay. TCRdb mirrors the immuneACCESS table, restricted to in-frame sequences. Some clones are absent from its copies; in checked studies, under half trace to an unresolved V gene, and the reason for the others is unknown. This sample has just over 200,000 clones in its table, and around 75% of those were observed once. More than 4.5% of the sample comes from the top ten. Sequences were derived from PBMCs, sampled after 12 months of ibrutinib treatment. The receptors derive from a human donor with chronic lymphocytic leukemia.

This clone has just one count. V and J are TRBV6-6 and TRBJ1-1, with 8 bases lining up with TRBD1. The V gene end was trimmed by 6 bases and the J gene end by 4 bases; junction bases not matched to a gene: 13. Germline CDR1 is MNHNY and CDR2 is SVGAGI (reference sequence). CDR3 length equals 16 residues. The CDR3 coding sequence is TGTGCCAGCAGCATTCCTGGACAGGGCCGGGGCACTGAAGCTTTCTTT. Translating gives CASSIPGQGRGTEAFF.

This clone was picked up a small number of times. The chain recombines TRBV6-6 with TRBJ1-6, with TRBD1 matching over 9 bases. Germline CDR1 reads MNHNY; CDR2 reads SVGAGI (reference sequence). V was pared by 4 bases and J by 9 bases, with 4 bases of the junction left unmatched. The CDR3 contains 14 residues. The CDR3 reads CASSWTGAGSPLHF. The CDR3 DNA reads as TGTGCCAGCAGTTGGACAGGGGCAGGTTCACCCCTCCACTTT.

This sequence joins TRBV30 and TRBJ2-5; 7 bases line up with TRBD1. Trimming cost V 4 bases and J 5 bases; bases outside gene matches: 13. Per germline, CDR1 GTSNPN and CDR2 SVGIG (reference sequence). This CDR3 comprises 15 residues. The CDR3 DNA follows: TGTGCCTGGACCCCTACAGGGGCGGTAGGGGAGACCCAGTACTTC. Translation: CAWTPTGAVGETQYF.

The chain combines TRBV6-6 with TRBJ2-7; the match to TRBD1 covers 9 bases. CDR1 and CDR2 from the germline V gene are MNHNY and SVGAGI (reference sequence). The CDR3 has 14 amino acids. The junction had 5 bases not matched to a gene; V was cut back by 6 bases and J by 2 bases. The CDR3 nucleotides are TGTGCCAGCAGCCGACAGGGGGACCCCTACGAGCAGTACTTC. Its protein product is CASSRQGDPYEQYF.

The V gene is TRBV4-3, the J gene TRBJ2-5, with TRBD2 matching over 7 bases. This CDR3 is built from 15 residues. From germline, CDR1 is LGHNA and CDR2 YSLEER. With 8 bases clipped from V and 5 bases from J, the junction kept 14 bases outside the gene matches. The CDR3 reads CASSPRGGAGETQYF. CDR3 sequence (DNA): TGCGCCAGCTCCCCAAGGGGAGGGGCGGGGGAGACCCAGTACTTC.

The gene calls are TRBV2 and TRBJ2-1; 11 positions agree with TRBD2. The CDR3 runs to 17 residues. V shed 5 bases, J shed 6 bases, and the junction held 12 bases outside the gene matches. Germline-derived CDR1 and CDR2 are SNHLY and FYNNEI. This chain's CDR3 is CASSLKRLAGNTNEQFF. CDR3 DNA sequence: TGTGCCAGCAGTCTTAAGCGACTAGCGGGGAACACCAATGAGCAGTTCTTC.

With respect to this clone: This same CDR3 is encoded by further DNA sequences in the sample. This rearrangement joins TRBV18 to TRBJ1-1; possibly TRBD1 for D (6 bases). The germline CDR1 and CDR2 sequences are KGHSH and LQKENI. CDR3 length: 14 amino acids. Trimming removed 3 bases from V and 1 base from J, with 9 bases in between. In DNA, the CDR3 is TGTGCCAGCTCACCGGGGGCTGGGAACACTGAAGCTTTCTTT. This gives the protein CASSPGAGNTEAFF.

The sample holds a few counts of this clone. V gene TRBV11-2 combines with J gene TRBJ1-1; D possibly corresponds to TRBD1 (5 bases). With 4 bases removed from V and 5 bases from J, the gap between germline ends came to 8 bases. From germline, CDR1 is SGHAT and CDR2 FQNNGV. This CDR3 is built from 12 residues. The CDR3 region is CASSSGRTEAFF. CDR3 DNA sequence: TGTGCCAGCAGCTCAGGGAGGACTGAAGCTTTCTTT. The entire variable domain, with the rest obtained from reference TRBV11-2 and TRBJ1-1, is as follows: EAGVAQSPRYKIIEKRQSVAFWCNPISGHATLYWYQQILGQGPKLLIQFQNNGVVDDSQLPKDRFSAERLKGVDSTLKIQPAKLEDSAVYLCASSSGRTEAFFGQGTRLTVV.

The chain recombines TRBV30 with TRBJ1-2; D call uncertain. CDR3 length: 11 amino acids. V lost 4 bases and J 7 bases, leaving 10 bases between the germline ends. CDR1 and CDR2 from the germline V gene are GTSNPN and SVGIG (reference sequence). Written as DNA, the CDR3 is TGTGCCTGGACCCCCGGGCGTGGCTACACCTTC. It yields the protein CAWTPGRGYTF.

The V call is TRBV5-1, the J call TRBJ2-2; D is uncertain. Germline V CDR1 and CDR2: SGHRS, YFSETQ. The CDR3 contains 15 residues. V was pared by 3 bases and J by 8 bases, with 17 bases between. The CDR3 nucleotides are TGCGCCAGCAGCTCCTGGACGGTCTTGGGAGGGGAGCTGTTTTTT. Residues: CASSSWTVLGGELFF.

This chain links TRBV29-1 with TRBJ2-5; the D is unclear. Trimming cost V 0 bases and J 3 bases, with 14 bases left between them. CDR3 length equals 15 residues. Germline loops: CDR1 SQVTM, CDR2 ANQGSEA. CDR3 region: CSVEDRSWYEETQYF. CDR3 nucleotide sequence: TGCAGCGTTGAAGATCGGTCTTGGTACGAAGAGACCCAGTACTTC. Full variable domain (missing parts from reference TRBV29-1 and TRBJ2-5): SAVISQKPSRDICQRGTSLTIQCQVDSQVTMMFWYRQQPGQSLTLIATANQGSEATYESGFVIDKFPISRPNLTFSTLTVSNMSPEDSSIYLCSVEDRSWYEETQYFGPGTRLLVL.

This chain uses TRBV5-1 with TRBJ1-2, with D perhaps TRBD1 (5 bases). The CDR3 runs 16 residues. Germline V CDR1 and CDR2: SGHRS, YFSETQ. V was shortened by 0 bases and J by 7 bases, with 19 bases between the two germline ends. The CDR3: CASSLDTRGSGGGYTF. The CDR3 DNA reads TGCGCCAGCAGCTTGGATACACGGGGATCCGGGGGTGGCTACACCTTC.

The chain links TRBV6-5 to TRBJ1-1, with D uncertain. Germline V gene lookup returns CDR1 MNHEY and CDR2 SVGAGI. V lost 0 bases and J lost 1, with 9 bases in between. The CDR3 runs 15 residues. In DNA, the CDR3 is TGTGCCAGCAGTTACTCGAGCTTACGGAACACTGAAGCTTTCTTT. It is translated as CASSYSSLRNTEAFF.

The CDR3 is CASSPRGGWDPRGEHTDTQYF. The CDR3 region has the DNA TGTGCCAGCAGCCCAAGGGGAGGATGGGACCCCAGGGGGGAACACACAGATACGCAGTATTTT. V usage is TRBV7-8 and J usage is TRBJ2-3; maybe TRBD1 (7 bases). The ends were cut back, 5 bases at V and 2 bases at J, with 32 bases in the middle. The CDR3 has 21 residues. CDR1 is SGHVS and CDR2 is FQNEAQ in the germline V gene. Complete variable domain (other parts from reference TRBV7-8 and TRBJ2-3): GAGVSQSPRYKVAKRGQDVALRCDPISGHVSLFWYQQALGQGPEFLTYFQNEAQLDKSGLPSDRFFAERPEGSVSTLKIQRTQQEDSAVYLCASSPRGGWDPRGEHTDTQYFGPGTRLTVL.

For this clone: This same CDR3 is encoded by further DNA sequences in the sample. V and J are TRBV5-1 and TRBJ2-7; D is unresolved. The CDR3 spans 12 residues. Looked up from germline, CDR1 is SGHRS and CDR2 is YFSETQ. V lost 0 bases and J lost 5, with 6 bases in between. The CDR3 sequence: CASSLGSHEQYF. The CDR3 DNA is TGCGCCAGCAGCTTGGGGTCCCACGAGCAGTACTTC.

The CDR3 loop reads CASSRQVVAGADTQYF. CDR3 bases: TGTGCCAGCAGCCGTCAGGTTGTAGCGGGAGCGGATACGCAGTATTTT. V and J are TRBV7-2 and TRBJ2-3; 9 nucleotides agree with TRBD2. The CDR3 contains 16 residues. Unmatched junction bases numbered 12, after V lost 5 bases and J lost 6 bases. The germline V gene has CDR1 SGHTA and CDR2 FQGNSA. The entire variable domain, with the rest obtained from reference TRBV7-2 and TRBJ2-3, is as follows: GAGVSQSPSNKVTEKGKDVELRCDPISGHTALYWYRQSLGQGLEFLIYFQGNSAPDKSGLPSDRFSAERTGGSVSTLTIQRTQQEDSAVYLCASSRQVVAGADTQYFGPGTRLTVL.

This chain connects TRBV5-1 to TRBJ2-1, with 13 bases that match TRBD2. The CDR3 runs 15 residues. Germline V CDR1 and CDR2: SGHRS, YFSETQ. V shed 2 bases and J 7 bases; nucleotides not matched to a gene: 3. CDR3 nucleotide sequence: TGCGCCAGCAGCTTTGAGACTAGCGGGGGGAATGAGCAGTTCTTC. Its protein is CASSFETSGGNEQFF.

The chain employs TRBV28 and TRBJ2-7; D may be TRBD1 or TRBD2 (6 bases each). Germline CDR1 reads MDHEN; CDR2 reads SYDVKM. The CDR3 spans 14 residues. Trimming cost V 7 bases and J 4 bases, with 17 bases left between them. The CDR3 region is CASTGRGGSYEQYF. In nucleotides, the CDR3 is TGTGCCAGCACCGGGAGAGGGGGATCGTACGAGCAGTACTTC.

This chain uses TRBV19 with TRBJ1-4; TRBD1 matches at 7 bases. Trimming cost V 7 bases and J 5 bases; bases outside gene matches: 13. This CDR3 region has 16 residues. CDR1 and CDR2 (germline): LNHDA, SQIVND (reference sequence). The CDR3 here is CASTYDRDSPNEKLFF. CDR3 bases: TGTGCCAGTACGTATGATCGGGACAGCCCAAATGAAAAACTGTTTTTT.

This clone came up a few times. The chain recombines TRBV7-2 with TRBJ1-2; the D is unclear. The ends were cut back, 3 bases at V and 3 bases at J, with 5 bases in the middle. Germline CDR1 SGHTA, CDR2 FQGNSA. The CDR3 loop spans 12 amino acids. The CDR3 sequence is CASSLGYYGYTF. The CDR3 DNA sequence: TGTGCCAGCAGCTTGGGGTACTATGGCTACACCTTC.

J is TRBJ2-5 and V is TRBV30; D may be TRBD2 (6 bases). The CDR3 contains 14 residues. V shed 0 bases and J shed 7 bases, with 15 bases lying between them. In germline, CDR1 is GTSNPN, CDR2 SVGIG (reference sequence). The CDR3 region is CAWSVGSSVGTQYF. CDR3 DNA: TGTGCCTGGAGTGTAGGGTCTAGCGTCGGGACCCAGTACTTC. The variable domain in full, with the rest retrieved from reference TRBV30 and TRBJ2-5, is SQTIHQWPATLVQPVGSPLSLECTVEGTSNPNLYWYRQAAGRGLQLLFYSVGIGQISSEVPQNLSASRPQDRQFILSSKKLLLSDSGFYLCAWSVGSSVGTQYFGPGTRLLVL.

This clone was counted many times. This rearrangement joins TRBV4-2 to TRBJ1-5; no clear D gene. V was cut by 1 base and J by 7 bases, with 11 bases left in between. This CDR3 is built from 14 residues. Germline assignment: CDR1 LGHNA and CDR2 YNFKEQ. The CDR3 spells CASSQGQVNQPQHF. For the CDR3, the DNA is TGTGCCAGCAGCCAAGGGCAGGTCAACCAGCCCCAGCATTTT.